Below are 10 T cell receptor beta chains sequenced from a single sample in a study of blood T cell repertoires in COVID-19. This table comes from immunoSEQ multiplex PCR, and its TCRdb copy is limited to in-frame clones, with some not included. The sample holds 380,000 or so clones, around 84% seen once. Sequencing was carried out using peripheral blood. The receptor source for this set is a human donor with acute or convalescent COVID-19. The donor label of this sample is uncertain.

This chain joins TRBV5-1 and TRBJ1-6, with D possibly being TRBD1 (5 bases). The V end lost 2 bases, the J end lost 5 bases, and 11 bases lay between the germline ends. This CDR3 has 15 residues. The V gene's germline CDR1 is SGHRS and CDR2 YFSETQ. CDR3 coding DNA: TGCGCCAGCAGCTTTTCGACGGGGGATAATTCACCCCTCCACTTT. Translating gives CASSFSTGDNSPLHF.

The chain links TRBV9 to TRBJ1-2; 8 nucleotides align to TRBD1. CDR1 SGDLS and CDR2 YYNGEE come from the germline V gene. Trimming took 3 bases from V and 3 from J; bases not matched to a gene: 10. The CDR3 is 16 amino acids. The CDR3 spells CASSARTGFSDYGYTF. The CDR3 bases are TGTGCCAGCAGCGCCAGGACAGGGTTTAGTGACTATGGCTACACCTTC.

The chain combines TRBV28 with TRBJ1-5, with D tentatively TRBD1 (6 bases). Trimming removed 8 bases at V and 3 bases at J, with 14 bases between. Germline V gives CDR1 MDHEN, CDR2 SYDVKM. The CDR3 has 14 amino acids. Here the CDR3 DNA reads TGTGCCAGCGGGACCACAGGGTACAATCAGCCCCAGCATTTT. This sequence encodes CASGTTGYNQPQHF.

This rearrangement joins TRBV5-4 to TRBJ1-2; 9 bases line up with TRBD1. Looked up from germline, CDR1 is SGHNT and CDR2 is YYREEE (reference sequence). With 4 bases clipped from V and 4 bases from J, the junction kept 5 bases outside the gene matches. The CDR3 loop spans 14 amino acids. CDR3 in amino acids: CASSPGTGTYGYTF. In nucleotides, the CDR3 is TGTGCCAGCAGCCCCGGGACAGGGACCTATGGCTACACCTTC.

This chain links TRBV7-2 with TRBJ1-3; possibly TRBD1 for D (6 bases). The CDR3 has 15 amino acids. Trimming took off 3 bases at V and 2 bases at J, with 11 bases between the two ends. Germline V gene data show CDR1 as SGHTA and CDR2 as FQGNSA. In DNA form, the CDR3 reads TGTGCCAGCAGCTTTCAGGCAGGGGCTGGAAACACCATATATTTT. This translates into CASSFQAGAGNTIYF. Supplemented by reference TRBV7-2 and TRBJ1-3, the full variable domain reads GAGVSQSPSNKVTEKGKDVELRCDPISGHTALYWYRQSLGQGLEFLIYFQGNSAPDKSGLPSDRFSAERTGGSVSTLTIQRTQQEDSAVYLCASSFQAGAGNTIYFGEGSWLTVV.

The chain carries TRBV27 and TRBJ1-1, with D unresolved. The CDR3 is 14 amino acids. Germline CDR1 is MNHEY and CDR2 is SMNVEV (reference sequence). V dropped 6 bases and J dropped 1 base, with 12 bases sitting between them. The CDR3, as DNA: TGTGCCAGCAGGCCCGGTTCTGGGAACACTGAAGCTTTCTTT. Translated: CASRPGSGNTEAFF.

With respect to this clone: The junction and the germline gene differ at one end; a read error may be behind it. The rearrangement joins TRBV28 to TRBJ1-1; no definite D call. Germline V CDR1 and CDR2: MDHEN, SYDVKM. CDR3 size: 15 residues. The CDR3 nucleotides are TGTGCCAGCAGTTCCTCAGACGGGGTGTACACTGAGGCTTTCTTT. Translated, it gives CASSSSDGVYTEAFF.

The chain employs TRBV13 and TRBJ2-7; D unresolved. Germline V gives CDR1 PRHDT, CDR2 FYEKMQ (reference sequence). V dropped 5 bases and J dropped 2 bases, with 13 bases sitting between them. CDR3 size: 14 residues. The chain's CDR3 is CASSQIVSPYEQYF. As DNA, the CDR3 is TGTGCCAGCAGCCAAATAGTAAGCCCCTACGAGCAGTACTTC.

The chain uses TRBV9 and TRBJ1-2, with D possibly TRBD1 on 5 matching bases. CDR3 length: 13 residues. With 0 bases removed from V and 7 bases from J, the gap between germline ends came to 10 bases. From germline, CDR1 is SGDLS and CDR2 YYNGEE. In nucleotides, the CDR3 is TGTGCCAGCAGCGTAGGTCTCGGGGGTGGCTACACCTTC. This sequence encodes CASSVGLGGGYTF.

The CDR3 region has the DNA TGTGCCAGCTCACATGGCGGGTCTAGCACAGATACGCAGTATTTT. Its translation is CASSHGGSSTDTQYF. The V and J genes are TRBV18 and TRBJ2-3; D is possibly TRBD2 (5 bases). The ends were cut back, 4 bases at V and 0 bases at J, with 11 bases in the middle. The CDR3 spans 15 residues. Germline V gene data show CDR1 as KGHSH and CDR2 as LQKENI.